The 23 T cell receptor beta chains below come from one sample, sequenced in a study of technical replicates of blood from a few donors. Profiling relied on immunoSEQ multiplex PCR, and the TCRdb table lists in-frame clones only, not all of them. In the table there are some 60,000 clones, over 85% of which are singletons. The material sequenced was PBMCs. All receptors derive from a human donor in good health. Some clones in this sample may be carry-over from other donors' samples.

The chain links TRBV7-2 to TRBJ2-3; 13 bases map to TRBD2. The CDR3 spans 19 residues. CDR1 and CDR2 (germline): SGHTA, FQGNSA. Unmatched junction bases numbered 12, after V lost 1 base and J lost 5 bases. This chain's CDR3 is CASSLVGLAGLSPGDTQYF. Here the CDR3 DNA reads TGTGCCAGCAGCTTAGTGGGACTAGCGGGATTGTCGCCAGGAGATACGCAGTATTTT.

The chain is built from TRBV5-4 and TRBJ2-5, with 9 bases lining up with TRBD1. CDR1 and CDR2 from the germline V gene are SGHNT and YYREEE (reference sequence). The CDR3 is 14 residues long. The J segment lost 5 bases and the V segment lost 4 bases, leaving 6 bases of the junction unmatched. The CDR3 spells CASSTQGASETQYF. The CDR3 DNA sequence: TGTGCCAGCAGCACACAGGGGGCTTCTGAGACCCAGTACTTC.

The V gene is TRBV4-3, the J gene TRBJ2-1; 7 positions agree with TRBD2. There are 16 residues in the CDR3. The germline CDR1 and CDR2 sequences are LGHNA and YSLEER. After removal of 2 bases from V and 5 bases from J, the junction contained 9 bases not matched to a gene. CDR3 protein: CASSQQRGLGHNEQFF. CDR3 DNA: TGCGCCAGCAGCCAACAGCGGGGCCTGGGTCACAATGAGCAGTTCTTC.

The rearrangement uses TRBV9 and TRBJ1-2; D may be TRBD1 (5 bases). Trimming shortened V by 2 bases and J by 2 bases, and 7 bases separated the two germline ends. CDR1 is SGDLS and CDR2 is YYNGEE in the germline V gene. This CDR3 is 13 amino acids long. The CDR3 bases are TGTGCCAGCAGCGTGCGGGGCAACTATGGCTACACCTTC. Amino acid sequence: CASSVRGNYGYTF.

The chain carries TRBV11-3 and TRBJ2-1; 8 bases fit TRBD2. There are 13 residues in the CDR3. V shed 2 bases, J shed 8 bases, and the junction held 2 bases outside the gene matches. CDR1 and CDR2 from the germline V gene are SGHNT and YENEEA. DNA of the CDR3: TGTGCCAGCAGCTTAATGCGGGAGGATGAGCAGTTCTTC. It codes for CASSLMREDEQFF.

The sample holds a few counts of this clone. This rearrangement joins TRBV7-6 to TRBJ1-1, with a possible D match to TRBD1 (6 bases). Looked up from germline, CDR1 is SGHVS and CDR2 is FNYEAQ. This CDR3 region has 13 residues. V was clipped by 3 bases and J by 8 bases, with 13 bases between them. CDR3 in amino acids: CASSFNRVSEAFF. The CDR3 DNA is TGTGCCAGCAGCTTCAACAGGGTCTCCGAAGCTTTCTTT.

The chain combines TRBV5-1 with TRBJ1-2; D remains unclear. The germline gives CDR1 SGHRS, CDR2 YFSETQ. V lost 4 bases and J lost 3, with 10 bases in between. The CDR3 extends over 13 amino acids. The CDR3 loop reads CASSLDLDYGYTF. CDR3 DNA sequence: TGCGCCAGCAGCCTAGACCTTGACTATGGCTACACCTTC.

Only a few counts were recorded for this clone. The chain employs TRBV9 and TRBJ1-5, with 9 bases matching TRBD1. V was pared by 3 bases and J by 7 bases, with 5 bases of the junction left unmatched. CDR3 size: 14 residues. Looked up from germline, CDR1 is SGDLS and CDR2 is YYNGEE. Written as DNA, the CDR3 is TGTGCCAGCAGCGCACAGGGGGCTGTACAGCCCCAGCATTTT. It is translated as CASSAQGAVQPQHF.

The rearrangement joins TRBV30 to TRBJ2-1; TRBD2 is a possible D gene (7 bases). Germline V gene sequence: CDR1 GTSNPN, CDR2 SVGIG (reference sequence). Trimming removed 5 bases at V and 3 bases at J, with 17 bases between. This CDR3 contains 15 residues. The CDR3: CAWLMGRGLYNEQFF. In DNA, the CDR3 is TGTGCCTGGCTGATGGGGCGGGGGCTCTACAATGAGCAGTTCTTC.

The rearrangement uses TRBV2 and TRBJ1-5, with D possibly being TRBD1 (6 bases). The germline V gene has CDR1 SNHLY and CDR2 FYNNEI. There are 13 residues in the CDR3. V dropped 6 bases and J dropped 4 bases, with 10 bases sitting between them. CDR3 coding DNA: TGTGCCAGCAGAAATGACAGGAATCAGCCCCAGCATTTT. Encoded protein: CASRNDRNQPQHF.

This clone was counted once. V usage is TRBV4-3 and J usage is TRBJ1-2; 7 positions agree with TRBD1. The junction had 4 bases not matched to a gene; V was cut back by 2 bases and J by 4 bases. This CDR3 spans 14 amino acids. Per germline, CDR1 LGHNA and CDR2 YSLEER. The CDR3 here is CASSQQGGGYGYTF. The CDR3 DNA reads TGCGCCAGCAGCCAACAGGGGGGCGGCTATGGCTACACCTTC.

The chain uses TRBV6-1 and TRBJ1-6; 7 bases agree with TRBD1. CDR1 is MNHNS, CDR2 SASEGT, per germline. V was clipped by 6 bases and J by 9 bases; unmatched bases: 8. This CDR3 contains 14 residues. DNA of the CDR3: TGTGCCAGCAGACAGACAGGGCCCCCTTCACCCCTCCACTTT. Its translation is CASRQTGPPSPLHF.

The chain combines TRBV19 with TRBJ1-6; 7 nucleotides line up with TRBD1. This CDR3 comprises 15 residues. V lost 7 bases and J lost 9; bases outside the gene matches: 12. CDR1 and CDR2 (germline): LNHDA, SQIVND (reference sequence). The CDR3 loop reads CASTPPGGGGSPLHF. The CDR3 region has the DNA TGTGCCAGTACCCCGCCGGGAGGGGGCGGTTCACCCCTCCACTTT.

This sequence joins TRBV7-8 and TRBJ2-1; TRBD2 might be the D (6 bases). Germline lookup yields CDR1 SGHVS and CDR2 FQNEAQ. The CDR3 loop spans 17 amino acids. The V gene lost 1 base and the J gene lost 8 bases, with 21 bases spanning the gap. CDR3 nucleotides: TGTGCCAGCAGCTTAGGATCTTTGGGGGAGGTCAACTATGAGCAGTTCTTC. This sequence encodes CASSLGSLGEVNYEQFF.

The V call is TRBV29-1, the J call TRBJ1-2; 7 bases fit TRBD1. The J segment lost 6 bases and the V segment lost 4 bases, leaving 8 bases of the junction unmatched. This CDR3 spans 13 amino acids. The germline CDR1 and CDR2 sequences are SQVTM and ANQGSEA. The CDR3, as DNA: TGCAGCGTTGTACAGGGGATAAAGGATGGCTACACCTTC. This translates into CSVVQGIKDGYTF.

The V and J genes are TRBV4-2 and TRBJ1-5; 8 bases line up with TRBD1. V was clipped by 0 bases and J by 4 bases; unmatched bases: 2. The CDR3 length is 15 residues. The germline V gene encodes CDR1 LGHNA and CDR2 YNFKEQ. Here the CDR3 DNA reads TGTGCCAGCAGCCAAGATGACAGGGGAAATCAGCCCCAGCATTTT. Translation: CASSQDDRGNQPQHF.

The gene calls are TRBV2 and TRBJ2-2, with D possibly being TRBD1 (5 bases). The CDR3 has 15 amino acids. V shed 5 bases and J shed 0 bases, with 10 bases lying between them. CDR1 and CDR2 from the germline V gene are SNHLY and FYNNEI. This CDR3 is CASSSGHANTGELFF. The CDR3 DNA reads as TGTGCCAGCAGTTCAGGGCACGCGAACACCGGGGAGCTGTTTTTT. Supplemented by reference TRBV2 and TRBJ2-2, the full variable domain reads EPEVTQTPSHQVTQMGQEVILRCVPISNHLYFYWYRQILGQKVEFLVSFYNNEISEKSEIFDDQFSVERPDGSNFTLKIRSTKLEDSAMYFCASSSGHANTGELFFGEGSRLTVL.

CDR3 DNA: TGTGCCAGCAGCTTAACGGGTCACGGAAACACCATATATTTT. This gives the protein CASSLTGHGNTIYF. The chain is built from TRBV7-9 and TRBJ1-3; the D is unclear. V was shortened by 2 bases and J by 4 bases, with 9 bases between the two germline ends. The CDR3 runs 14 residues. Looked up from germline, CDR1 is SEHNR and CDR2 is FQNEAQ (reference sequence).

The rearrangement links TRBV5-1 to TRBJ2-1; D is perhaps TRBD1 (5 bases). V was clipped by 3 bases and J by 0 bases, with 7 bases between them. Germline V gene data show CDR1 as SGHRS and CDR2 as YFSETQ. CDR3 length equals 14 residues. The CDR3, as DNA: TGCGCCAGCAGCTCTAGGGGCTCCTACAATGAGCAGTTCTTC. It encodes CASSSRGSYNEQFF.

The chain joins TRBV2 to TRBJ1-4, with D uncertain. Germline V gene sequence: CDR1 SNHLY, CDR2 FYNNEI. The V end lost 7 bases, the J end lost 8 bases, and 11 bases lay between the germline ends. The CDR3 covers 12 residues. CDR3 residues: CASNPETEKLFF. The CDR3 DNA reads as TGTGCCAGCAACCCAGAAACAGAAAAACTGTTTTTT.

CDR3 in amino acids: CASSRPTANTEAFF. Written as DNA, the CDR3 is TGTGCCAGCAGCCGTCCGACAGCGAACACTGAAGCTTTCTTT. The chain couples TRBV5-4 to TRBJ1-1, with D perhaps TRBD1 (5 bases). With 4 bases removed from V and 1 base from J, the gap between germline ends came to 11 bases. From germline, CDR1 is SGHNT and CDR2 YYREEE (reference sequence). The CDR3 has 14 amino acids.

The chain has TRBV11-3 and TRBJ2-1, with TRBD1 identical over 7 bases. There are 13 residues in the CDR3. V lost 1 base to trimming and J lost 15 bases; unmatched junction nucleotides: 9. Germline values: CDR1 SGHNT, CDR2 YENEEA. The DNA of the CDR3 is TGTGCCAGCAGCTTAGCGAGACAGGGAGTCCGGTTCTTC. Its translation: CASSLARQGVRFF.

The V and J genes are TRBV15 and TRBJ2-6; D perhaps matches TRBD1 (5 bases). Germline V gene data show CDR1 as LNHNV and CDR2 as YYDKDF (reference sequence). The CDR3 spans 17 residues. The ends were cut back, 3 bases at V and 0 bases at J, with 12 bases in the middle. CDR3 DNA: TGTGCCACCAGCAGGGCCGACACAGGCTCTGGGGCCAACGTCCTGACTTTC. This translates into CATSRADTGSGANVLTF.